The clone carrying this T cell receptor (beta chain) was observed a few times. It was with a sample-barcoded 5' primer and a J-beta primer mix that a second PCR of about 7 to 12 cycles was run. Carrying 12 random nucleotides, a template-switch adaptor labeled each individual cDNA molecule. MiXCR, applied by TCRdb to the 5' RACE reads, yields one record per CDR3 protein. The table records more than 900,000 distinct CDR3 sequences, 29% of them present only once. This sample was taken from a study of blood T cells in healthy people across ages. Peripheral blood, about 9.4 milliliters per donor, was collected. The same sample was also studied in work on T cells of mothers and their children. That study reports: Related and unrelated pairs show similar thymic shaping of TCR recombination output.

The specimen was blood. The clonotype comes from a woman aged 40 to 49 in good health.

CDR3 in DNA: TGTGCCAGCAGTTGGCAGGCTCGCACCGGGGAGCTGTTTTTT. This codes for CASSWQARTGELFF. J is TRBJ2-2 and V is TRBV27; D is unresolved. Between the trimmed V and J ends, which lost 4 bases and 4 bases, there was a span of 10 bases. Germline-derived CDR1 and CDR2 are MNHEY and SMNVEV (reference sequence). The CDR3 runs 14 residues.